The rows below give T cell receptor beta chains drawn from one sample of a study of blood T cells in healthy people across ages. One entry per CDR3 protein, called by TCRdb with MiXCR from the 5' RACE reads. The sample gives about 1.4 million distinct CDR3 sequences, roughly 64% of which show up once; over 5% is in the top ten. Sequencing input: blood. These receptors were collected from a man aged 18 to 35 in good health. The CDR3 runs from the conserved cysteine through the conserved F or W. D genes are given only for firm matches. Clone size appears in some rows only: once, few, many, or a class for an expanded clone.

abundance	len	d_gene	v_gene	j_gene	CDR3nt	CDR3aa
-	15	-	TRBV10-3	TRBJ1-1	TGTGCCATCAGTGAGTCAGGCAGCCGGGGAGGTGAAGCTTTCTTT	CAISESGSRGGEAFF
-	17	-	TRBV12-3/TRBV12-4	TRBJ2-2	TGTGCCAGCAGTTTTCCGGAACTGATCGAGGCCACCGGGGAGCTGTTTTTT	CASSFPELIEATGELFF
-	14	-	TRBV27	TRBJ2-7	TGTGCCACCCAGCCTACGGGACGACCTAGCGAGCAGTACTTC	CATQPTGRPSEQYF
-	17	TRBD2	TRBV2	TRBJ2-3	TGTGCCAGCAGTGAAACGGGGAGCGGGAGGGGCGCAGATACGCAGTATTTT	CASSETGSGRGADTQYF
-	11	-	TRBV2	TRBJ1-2	TGTGCCAGCAGTGGGGCAGCTGGCTACACCTTC	CASSGAAGYTF
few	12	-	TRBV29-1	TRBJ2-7	TGCAGCGTTGATGGGCAGGGCTACGAGCAGTACTTC	CSVDGQGYEQYF
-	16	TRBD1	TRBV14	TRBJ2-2	TGTGCCAGCAGCCACCGACAGGGGATCGGCACCGGGGAGCTGTTTTTT	CASSHRQGIGTGELFF
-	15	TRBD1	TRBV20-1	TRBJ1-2	TGCAGTGCTAGAGATACGACAGGGGTTAACTATGGCTACACCTTC	CSARDTTGVNYGYTF
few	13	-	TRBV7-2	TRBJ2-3	TGTGCCAGCAGCTCTCTAGACACAGATACGCAGTATTTT	CASSSLDTDTQYF
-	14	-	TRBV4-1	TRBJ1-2	TGCGCCAGCAGCCAAGGTGTAAAGGGTAGCGGCTACACCTTC	CASSQGVKGSGYTF
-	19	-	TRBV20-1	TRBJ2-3	TGCAGTGCTAGTCGCTGGACACCCTATGAGGACCGCCGGACAGATACGCAGTATTTT	CSASRWTPYEDRRTDTQYF
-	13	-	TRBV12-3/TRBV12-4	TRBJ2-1	TGTGCCAGCAGTTTTCGTGCAACTCATGAGCAGTTCTTC	CASSFRATHEQFF
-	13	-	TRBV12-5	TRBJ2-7	TGTGCTAGTGGTTTGTTTCCAACTTACGAGCAGTACTTC	CASGLFPTYEQYF
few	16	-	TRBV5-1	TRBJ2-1	TGCGCCAGCAGCTTGGCCGGACACAACTCCTACAATGAGCAGTTCTTC	CASSLAGHNSYNEQFF
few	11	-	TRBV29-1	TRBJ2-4	TGCAGCGTCACGAGGGAAAACATTCAGTACTTC	CSVTRENIQYF
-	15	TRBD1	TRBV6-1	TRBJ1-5	TGTGCCACTACACGGACAGGATATAGCAATCAGCCCCAGCATTTT	CATTRTGYSNQPQHF
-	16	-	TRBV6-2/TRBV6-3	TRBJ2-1	TGTGCCAGCAGTTACCCGGGCGGATACTCCTACAATGAGCAGTTCTTC	CASSYPGGYSYNEQFF
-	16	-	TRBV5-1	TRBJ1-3	TGCGCCAGCAGCTTGGGGGGGCCTATCTCTGGAAACACCATATATTTT	CASSLGGPISGNTIYF
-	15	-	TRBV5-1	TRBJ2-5	TGCGCCAGCAGCTTAAGGGCCAACCTCGCTAATGAGCAGTACTTC	CASSLRANLANEQYF
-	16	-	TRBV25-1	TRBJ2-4	TGTGCCAGCTCAAAGACAGACAAGGCAGGCAAAAACATTCAGTACTTC	CASSKTDKAGKNIQYF
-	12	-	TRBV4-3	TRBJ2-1	TGCGCCAGCAGCCAACCCCCAGGTGAGCAGTTCTTC	CASSQPPGEQFF
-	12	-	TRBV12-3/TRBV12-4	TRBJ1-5	TGTGCCAGCAGTTTTTCCACCCAGCCCCAGCATTTT	CASSFSTQPQHF
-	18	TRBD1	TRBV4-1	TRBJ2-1	TGCGCCAGCAGCCAAGAAGCACCGCAGGGGGCTTACATCAATGAGCAGTTCTTC	CASSQEAPQGAYINEQFF
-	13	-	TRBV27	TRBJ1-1	TGTGCCAGCAGCCAATCCAGAGGTACTGAAGCTTTCTTT	CASSQSRGTEAFF
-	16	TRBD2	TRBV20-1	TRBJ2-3	TGCAGTGCTAGACGAGTACTAGCGCGGAGCACAGATACGCAGTATTTT	CSARRVLARSTDTQYF
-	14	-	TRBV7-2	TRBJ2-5	TGTGCCAGCAGTCGGGACTCAGTGGTGGAGACCCAGTACTTC	CASSRDSVVETQYF
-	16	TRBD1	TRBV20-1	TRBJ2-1	TGCAGTGCTAGAGATCCAAGAGGGGGCGGCGGCAATGAGCAGTTCTTC	CSARDPRGGGGNEQFF
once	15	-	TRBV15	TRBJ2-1	TGTGCCACCAGCAGAGCCCTGTCTGGCCTGAATGAGCAGTTCTTC	CATSRALSGLNEQFF
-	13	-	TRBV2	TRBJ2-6	TGTGCCAGCAGGGGTGACGGGGCCAACGTCCTGACTTTC	CASRGDGANVLTF
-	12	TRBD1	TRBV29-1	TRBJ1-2	TGCAGCGTGGCTCAGGGGGCTAATGGCTACACCTTC	CSVAQGANGYTF
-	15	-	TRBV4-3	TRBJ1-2	TGCGCCAGCAGCCAAGATAGCTGGGGATACTATGGCTACACCTTC	CASSQDSWGYYGYTF
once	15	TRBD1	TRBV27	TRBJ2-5	TGTGCCAGCTGGGGTACACAGGGGGCGGTAAATGAGCAGTACTTC	CASWGTQGAVNEQYF